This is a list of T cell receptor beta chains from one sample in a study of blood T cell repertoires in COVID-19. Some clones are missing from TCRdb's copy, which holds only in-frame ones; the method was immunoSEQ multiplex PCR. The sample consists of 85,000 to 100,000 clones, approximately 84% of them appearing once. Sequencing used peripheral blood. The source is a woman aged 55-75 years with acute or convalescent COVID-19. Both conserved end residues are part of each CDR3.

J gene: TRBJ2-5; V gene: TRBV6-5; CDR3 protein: CASSLEETQYF
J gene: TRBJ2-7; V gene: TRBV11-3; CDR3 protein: CASSLLSGPGEQYF
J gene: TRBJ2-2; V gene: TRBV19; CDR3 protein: CASSPLPSTGGELFF
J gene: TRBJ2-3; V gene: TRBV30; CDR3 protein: CAWKGSGGAAAQYF
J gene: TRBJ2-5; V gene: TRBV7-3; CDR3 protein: CASSLAVDETQYF
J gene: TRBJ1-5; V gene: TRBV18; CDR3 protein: CASSARGDGNQPQHF
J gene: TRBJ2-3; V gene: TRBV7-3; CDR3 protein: CASSFSGGATDTQYF
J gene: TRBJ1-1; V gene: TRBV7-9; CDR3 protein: CASSRQGQAFF
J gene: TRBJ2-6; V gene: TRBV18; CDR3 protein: CASSPGPLGSGANVLTF
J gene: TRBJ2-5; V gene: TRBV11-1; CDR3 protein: CASSTGGVGETQYF
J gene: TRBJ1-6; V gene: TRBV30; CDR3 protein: CAWSRDNYNSPLHF
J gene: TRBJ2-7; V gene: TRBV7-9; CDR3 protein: CASSPGTGGSYEQYF
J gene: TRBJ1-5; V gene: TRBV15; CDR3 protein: CATSSFGTGSQPQHF
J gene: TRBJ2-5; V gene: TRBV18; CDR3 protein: CASSPSGGQETQYF